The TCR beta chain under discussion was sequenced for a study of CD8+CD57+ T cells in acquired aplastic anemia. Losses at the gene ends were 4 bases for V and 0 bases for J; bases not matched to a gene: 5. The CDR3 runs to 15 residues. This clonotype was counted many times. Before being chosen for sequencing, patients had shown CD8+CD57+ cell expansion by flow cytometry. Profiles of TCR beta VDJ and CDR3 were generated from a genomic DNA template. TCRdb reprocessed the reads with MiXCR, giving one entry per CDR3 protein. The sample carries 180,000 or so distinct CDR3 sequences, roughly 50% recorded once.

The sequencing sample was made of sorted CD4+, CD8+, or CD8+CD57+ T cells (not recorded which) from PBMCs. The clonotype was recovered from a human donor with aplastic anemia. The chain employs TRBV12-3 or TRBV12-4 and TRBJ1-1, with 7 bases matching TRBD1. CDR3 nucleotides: TGTGCCAGCAGTTGGGGACAGATCTTGAACACTGAAGCTTTCTTT. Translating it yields CASSWGQILNTEAFF.